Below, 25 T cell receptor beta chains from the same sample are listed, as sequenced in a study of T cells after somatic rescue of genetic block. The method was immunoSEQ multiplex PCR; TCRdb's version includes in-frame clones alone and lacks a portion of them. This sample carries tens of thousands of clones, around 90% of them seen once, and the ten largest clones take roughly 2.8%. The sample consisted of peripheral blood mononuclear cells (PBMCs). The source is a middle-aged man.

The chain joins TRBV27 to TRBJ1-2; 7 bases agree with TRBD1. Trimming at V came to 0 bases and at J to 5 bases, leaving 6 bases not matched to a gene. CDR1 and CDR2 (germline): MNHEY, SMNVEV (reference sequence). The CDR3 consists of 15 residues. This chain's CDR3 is CASSLSRQGEYGYTF. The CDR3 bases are TGTGCCAGCAGTTTATCGAGGCAGGGGGAATATGGCTACACCTTC.

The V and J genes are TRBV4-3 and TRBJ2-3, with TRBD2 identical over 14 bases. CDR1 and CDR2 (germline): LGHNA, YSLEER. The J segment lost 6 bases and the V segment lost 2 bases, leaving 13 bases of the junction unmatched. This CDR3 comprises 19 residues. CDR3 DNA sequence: TGCGCCAGCAGCCAATCAAGCACCGGGACTAGCGGGAGAGGGGATACGCAGTATTTT. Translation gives CASSQSSTGTSGRGDTQYF.

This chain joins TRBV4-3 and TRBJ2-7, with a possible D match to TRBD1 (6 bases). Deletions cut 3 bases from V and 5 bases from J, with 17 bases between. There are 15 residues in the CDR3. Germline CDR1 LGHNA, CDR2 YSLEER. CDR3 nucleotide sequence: TGCGCCAGCAGCCACTCCTACACAGGGTCGGACGAGCAGTACTTC. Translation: CASSHSYTGSDEQYF.

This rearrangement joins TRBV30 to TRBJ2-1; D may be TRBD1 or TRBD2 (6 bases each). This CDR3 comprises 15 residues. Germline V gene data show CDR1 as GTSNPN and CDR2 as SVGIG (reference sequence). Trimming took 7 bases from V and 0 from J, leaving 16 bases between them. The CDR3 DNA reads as TGTGCCTCCTCCAAACAGGGAGGCTCCTACAATGAGCAGTTCTTC. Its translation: CASSKQGGSYNEQFF.

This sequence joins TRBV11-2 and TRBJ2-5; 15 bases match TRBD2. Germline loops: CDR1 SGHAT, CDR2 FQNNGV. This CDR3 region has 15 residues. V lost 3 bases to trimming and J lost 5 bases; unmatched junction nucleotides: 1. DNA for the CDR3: TGTGCCAGCAGCTTCGGACTAGCGGGGGGGGAGACCCAGTACTTC. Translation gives CASSFGLAGGETQYF.

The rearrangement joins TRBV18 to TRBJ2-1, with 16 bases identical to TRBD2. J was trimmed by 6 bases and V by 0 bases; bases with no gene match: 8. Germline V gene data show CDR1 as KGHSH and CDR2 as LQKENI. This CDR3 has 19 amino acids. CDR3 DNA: TGTGCCAGCTCACCACCGGGACTAGCGGGAGGGCCGGTCGGCAATGAGCAGTTCTTC. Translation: CASSPPGLAGGPVGNEQFF.

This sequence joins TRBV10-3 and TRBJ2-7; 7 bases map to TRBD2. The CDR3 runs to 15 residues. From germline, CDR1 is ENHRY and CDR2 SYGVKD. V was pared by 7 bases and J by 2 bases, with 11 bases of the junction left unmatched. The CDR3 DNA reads TGTGCCATCAAAAGTTGGGAGCGGGAAACCTACGAGCAGTACTTC. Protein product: CAIKSWERETYEQYF.

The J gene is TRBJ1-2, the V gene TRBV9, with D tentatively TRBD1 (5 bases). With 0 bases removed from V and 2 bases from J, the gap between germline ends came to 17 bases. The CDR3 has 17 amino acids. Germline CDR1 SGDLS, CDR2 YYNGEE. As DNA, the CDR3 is TGTGCCAGCAGCGTAGCCGATTTCCAGGGACTGAACTATGGCTACACCTTC. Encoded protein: CASSVADFQGLNYGYTF.

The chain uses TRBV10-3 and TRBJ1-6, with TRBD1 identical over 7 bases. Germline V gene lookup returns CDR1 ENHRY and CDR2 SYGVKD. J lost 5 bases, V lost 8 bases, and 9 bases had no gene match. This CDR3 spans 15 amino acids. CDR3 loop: CAIGVGTVNNSPLHF. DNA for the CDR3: TGTGCCATCGGGGTGGGGACAGTGAATAATTCACCCCTCCACTTT.

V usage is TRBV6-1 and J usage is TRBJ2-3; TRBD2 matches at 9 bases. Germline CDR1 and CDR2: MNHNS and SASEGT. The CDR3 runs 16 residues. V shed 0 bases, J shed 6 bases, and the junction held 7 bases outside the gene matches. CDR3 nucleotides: TGTGCCAGCAGTGAAGCTAGTAGCGGGAGAGGTGATACGCAGTATTTT. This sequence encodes CASSEASSGRGDTQYF.

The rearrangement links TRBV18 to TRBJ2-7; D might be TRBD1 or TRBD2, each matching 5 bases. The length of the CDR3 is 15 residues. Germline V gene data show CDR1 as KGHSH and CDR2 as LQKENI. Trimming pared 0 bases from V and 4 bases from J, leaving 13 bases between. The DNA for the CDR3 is TGTGCCAGCTCACCACCGTCCGGGGCTAATTACGAGCAGTACTTC. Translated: CASSPPSGANYEQYF.

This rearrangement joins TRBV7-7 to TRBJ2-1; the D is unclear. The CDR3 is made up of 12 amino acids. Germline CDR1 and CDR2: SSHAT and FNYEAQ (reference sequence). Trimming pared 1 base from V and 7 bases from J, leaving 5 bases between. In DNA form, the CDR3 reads TGTGCCAGCAGCTTAGATGGGAATGAGCAGTTCTTC. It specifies CASSLDGNEQFF.

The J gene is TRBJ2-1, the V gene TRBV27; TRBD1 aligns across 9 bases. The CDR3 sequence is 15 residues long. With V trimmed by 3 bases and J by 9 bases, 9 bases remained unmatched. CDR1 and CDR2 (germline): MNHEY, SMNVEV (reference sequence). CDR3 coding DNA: TGTGCCAGCAGTTTGATTGGGACAGGGTCTGTTGAGCAGTTCTTC. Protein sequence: CASSLIGTGSVEQFF.

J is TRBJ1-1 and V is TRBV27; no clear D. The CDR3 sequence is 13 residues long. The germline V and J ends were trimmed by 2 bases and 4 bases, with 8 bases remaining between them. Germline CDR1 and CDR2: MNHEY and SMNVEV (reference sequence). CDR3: CASSLVEGTEAFF. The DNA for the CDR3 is TGTGCCAGCAGTTTAGTGGAGGGCACTGAAGCTTTCTTT.

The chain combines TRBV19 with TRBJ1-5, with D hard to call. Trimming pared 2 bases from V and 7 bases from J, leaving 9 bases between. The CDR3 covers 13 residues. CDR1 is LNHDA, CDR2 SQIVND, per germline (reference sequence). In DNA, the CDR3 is TGTGCCAGTAGTATAAAGGCAAGACAGCCCCAGCATTTT. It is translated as CASSIKARQPQHF.

Here the CDR3 DNA reads TGTGCCAGCAGCGTCACGATTGCTTTCACAGATACGCAGTATTTT. Protein: CASSVTIAFTDTQYF. V usage is TRBV9 and J usage is TRBJ2-3; D not resolved. CDR1 SGDLS and CDR2 YYNGEE come from the germline V gene. This CDR3 spans 15 amino acids. The V and J ends lost 2 bases and 2 bases respectively, with 12 bases between them. Filled out from reference TRBV9 and TRBJ2-3, the complete variable domain reads DSGVTQTPKHLITATGQRVTLRCSPRSGDLSVYWYQQSLDQGLQFLIQYYNGEERAKGNILERFSAQQFPDLHSELNLSSLELGDSALYFCASSVTIAFTDTQYFGPGTRLTVL.

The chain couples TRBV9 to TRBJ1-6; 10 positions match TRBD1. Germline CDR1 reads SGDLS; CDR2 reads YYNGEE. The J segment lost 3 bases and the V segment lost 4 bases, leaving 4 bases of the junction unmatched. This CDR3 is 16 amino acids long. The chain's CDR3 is CASSPRDRGYNSPLHF. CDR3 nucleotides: TGTGCCAGCAGCCCTAGGGACAGGGGCTATAATTCACCCCTCCACTTT.

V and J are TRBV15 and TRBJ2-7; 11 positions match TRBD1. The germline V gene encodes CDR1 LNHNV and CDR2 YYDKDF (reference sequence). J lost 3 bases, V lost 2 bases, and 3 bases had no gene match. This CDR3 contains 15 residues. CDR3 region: CATSRTGTGGYEQYF. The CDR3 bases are TGTGCCACCAGCAGAACCGGGACAGGGGGCTACGAGCAGTACTTC.

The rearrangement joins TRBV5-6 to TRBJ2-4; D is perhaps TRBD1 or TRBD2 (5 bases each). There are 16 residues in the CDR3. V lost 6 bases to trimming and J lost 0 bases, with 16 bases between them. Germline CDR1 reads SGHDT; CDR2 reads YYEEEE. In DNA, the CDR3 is TGTGCCAGCACCCCCCGGGACCGGGTAGCCAAAAACATTCAGTACTTC. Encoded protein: CASTPRDRVAKNIQYF.

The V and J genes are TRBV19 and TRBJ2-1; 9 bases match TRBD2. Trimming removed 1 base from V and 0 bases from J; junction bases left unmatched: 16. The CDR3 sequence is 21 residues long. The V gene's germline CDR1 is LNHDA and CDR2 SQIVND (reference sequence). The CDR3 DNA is TGTGCCAGTAGTATAGTTGGGGAAAACGCGGGAGGGCCTAGCTCCTACAATGAGCAGTTCTTC. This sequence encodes CASSIVGENAGGPSSYNEQFF.

CDR3 DNA: TGCGCCAGCAGTGAATGGGGGGGCCCCTTCTATGGCTACACCTTC. It codes for CASSEWGGPFYGYTF. The genes are TRBV23-1 and TRBJ1-2, with D possibly matching TRBD1 (6 bases). Being an ORF, TRBV23-1 has a function that is uncertain. Trimming took 5 bases from V and 4 from J, leaving 17 bases between them. The CDR3 loop spans 15 amino acids.

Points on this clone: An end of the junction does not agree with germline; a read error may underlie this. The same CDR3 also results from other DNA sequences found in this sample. The CDR3 spells CASSVVGSTTNTGELFF. CDR3 in DNA: TGTGCCAGCAGCGTAGTGGGGTCGACGACGAACACCGGGGAACTGTTTTTT. V is TRBV9 and J is TRBJ2-2, with D maybe TRBD2 (5 bases). From germline, CDR1 is SGDLS and CDR2 YYNGEE. CDR3 length: 17 residues.

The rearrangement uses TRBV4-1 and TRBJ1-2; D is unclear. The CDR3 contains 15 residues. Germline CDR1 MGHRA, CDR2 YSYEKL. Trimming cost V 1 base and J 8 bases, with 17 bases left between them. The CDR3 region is CASSQAPPGFGGYTF. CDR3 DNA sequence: TGCGCCAGCAGCCAAGCGCCGCCGGGCTTCGGGGGCTACACCTTC.

CDR3 region: CASSPDRATGELFF. The CDR3, as DNA: TGTGCCAGCTCCCCCGACAGGGCCACCGGGGAGCTGTTTTTT. The genes are TRBV18 and TRBJ2-2; 7 positions agree with TRBD1. The CDR3 has 14 amino acids. Looked up from germline, CDR1 is KGHSH and CDR2 is LQKENI. V shed 6 bases and J 4 bases; nucleotides not matched to a gene: 5. Combining the CDR3 with reference TRBV18 and TRBJ2-2 gives the whole variable domain NAGVMQNPRHLVRRRGQEARLRCSPMKGHSHVYWYRQLPEEGLKFMVYLQKENIIDESGMPKERFSAEFPKEGPSILRIQQVVRGDSAAYFCASSPDRATGELFFGEGSRLTVL.

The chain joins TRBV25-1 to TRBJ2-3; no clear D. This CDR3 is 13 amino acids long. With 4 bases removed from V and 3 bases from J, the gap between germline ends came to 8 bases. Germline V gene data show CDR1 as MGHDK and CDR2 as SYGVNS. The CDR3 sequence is CASSGGGTDTQYF. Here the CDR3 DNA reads TGTGCCAGCAGTGGGGGTGGTACAGATACGCAGTATTTT.